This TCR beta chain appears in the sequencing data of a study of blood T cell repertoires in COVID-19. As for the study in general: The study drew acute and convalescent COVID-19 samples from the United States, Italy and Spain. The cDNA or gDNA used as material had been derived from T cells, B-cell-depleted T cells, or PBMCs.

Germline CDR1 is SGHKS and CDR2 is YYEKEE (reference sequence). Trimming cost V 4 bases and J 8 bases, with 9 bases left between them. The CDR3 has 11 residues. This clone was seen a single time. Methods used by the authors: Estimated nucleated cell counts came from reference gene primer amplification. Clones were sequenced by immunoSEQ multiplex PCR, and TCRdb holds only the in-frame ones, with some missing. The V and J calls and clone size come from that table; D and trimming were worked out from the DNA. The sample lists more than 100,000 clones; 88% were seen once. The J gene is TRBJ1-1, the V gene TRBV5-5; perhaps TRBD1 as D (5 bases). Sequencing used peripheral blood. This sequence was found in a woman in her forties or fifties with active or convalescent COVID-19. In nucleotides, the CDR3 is TGTGCCAGCAGCGCTCGGGGGGAAGCTTTCTTT. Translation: CASSARGEAFF. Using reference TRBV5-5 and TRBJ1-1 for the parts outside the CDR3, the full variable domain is DAGVTQSPTHLIKTRGQQVTLRCSPISGHKSVSWYQQVLGQGPQFIFQYYEKEERGRGNFPDRFSARQFPNYSSELNVNALLLGDSALYLCASSARGEAFFGQGTRLTVV.